These T cell receptor beta chains were read from a single sample in a study of T-cell memory formation after mild COVID-19. One entry per CDR3 protein, called by TCRdb with MiXCR from the 5' RACE reads. Here the sample spans some 320,000 distinct CDR3 sequences, approximately 15% being singletons. Sequencing used PBMCs or a T cell subset sorted from them (not recorded which). These receptors were taken from a man younger than 30 who had mild COVID-19 (a few samples of this study predate the infection). Cell type and time point are not known. Each CDR3 is given with its conserved first and last residue. The D gene is left open where the match is weak. Not every row has a clone size; where given, it reads once, few, many or a size class.

DNA	CDR3	D	length	size	V	J
TGTGCCAGCAGTTCAGGGACCTCCAGCACAGATACGCAGTATTTT	CASSSGTSSTDTQYF	-	15	many	TRBV6-5	TRBJ2-3
TGTGCCAGTAGACCTGACACCTCCTACGAGCAGTACTTC	CASRPDTSYEQYF	-	13	-	TRBV19	TRBJ2-7
TGCGCCAGCAGTGAGTCGGGCGGACCGAGCTCCTACAATGAGCAGTTCTTC	CASSESGGPSSYNEQFF	-	17	-	TRBV10-2	TRBJ2-1
TGTGCCAGCAGCTTAGTCAACACACCCCTCCACTTT	CASSLVNTPLHF	-	12	-	TRBV11-2	TRBJ1-6
TGTGCCAGCAGTTCCTCACCCGACGTAGGGGGGACTGAAGCTTTCTTT	CASSSSPDVGGTEAFF	-	16	-	TRBV27	TRBJ1-1
TGCAGTGTGGCGGCGATAGGAGGCTACACCTTC	CSVAAIGGYTF	-	11	few	TRBV20-1	TRBJ1-2
TGTGCCAGCAGCTTAGAGGGGCTCGGAATGAACACTGAAGCTTTCTTT	CASSLEGLGMNTEAFF	-	16	-	TRBV7-6	TRBJ1-1
TGTGCCAGCAGCGGGGACGAAGAGACCCAGTACTTC	CASSGDEETQYF	-	12	-	TRBV6-5	TRBJ2-5
TGTGCCATCAGTGAGAGTGACAGCCCCTATGGCTACACCTTC	CAISESDSPYGYTF	-	14	few	TRBV10-3	TRBJ1-2
TGTGCCAGCAGCTCGTGGGGATGGCTAGCGGGAGAAACCTCCAATGAGCAGTTCTTC	CASSSWGWLAGETSNEQFF	TRBD2	19	-	TRBV7-9	TRBJ2-1
TGTGCCAGCAGCCAGCTCGGGGGAACGCCCTACGAGCAGTACTTC	CASSQLGGTPYEQYF	-	15	few	TRBV7-6	TRBJ2-7
TGTGCCACCCTAGGGGCTAGCCCACAACAAGAGACCCAGTACTTC	CATLGASPQQETQYF	-	15	-	TRBV6-2/TRBV6-3	TRBJ2-5
TGTGCCAGCAGTTACTCAAGGGTTATGAACACTGAAGCTTTCTTT	CASSYSRVMNTEAFF	-	15	few	TRBV6-5	TRBJ1-1
TGTGCCAGCAGTAGGACAGAAAATCAGCCCCAGCATTTT	CASSRTENQPQHF	-	13	-	TRBV12-3/TRBV12-4	TRBJ1-5
TGTGCCAGCAGCTTAGCGTGGGCTAGCGGCAGCACAGATACGCAGTATTTT	CASSLAWASGSTDTQYF	TRBD2	17	many	TRBV7-9	TRBJ2-3
TGCAGCGTTATGGTGACAGGGCTTCTCCGGTATGGCTACACCTTC	CSVMVTGLLRYGYTF	TRBD1	15	-	TRBV29-1	TRBJ1-2
TGTGCCAGCAGCGTAGGCAATTTCAATCAGCCCCAGCATTTT	CASSVGNFNQPQHF	-	14	-	TRBV9	TRBJ1-5
TGCGCCAGCAGCTCTGACAGGGGGCCGCAAGAGACCCAGTACTTC	CASSSDRGPQETQYF	TRBD1	15	many	TRBV5-1	TRBJ2-5
TGCGCCAGCACCCAGGATGGAACCCAGTACTTC	CASTQDGTQYF	-	11	few	TRBV5-1	TRBJ2-5
TGTGCCAGCACGAGACTAGCGGCCCTCAATGAGCAGTTCTTC	CASTRLAALNEQFF	TRBD2	14	-	TRBV12-3/TRBV12-4	TRBJ2-1
TGCAGTGCTAGTGGGGCCACTGAAGCTTTCTTT	CSASGATEAFF	-	11	few	TRBV20-1	TRBJ1-1
TGCGCCAGCAGCTTGCGACGGGGCGCACCTGAAGCTTTCTTT	CASSLRRGAPEAFF	-	14	few	TRBV5-1	TRBJ1-1
TGTGCCAGCAGGGAGAAGACAGGGGGCGACTATGGCTACACCTTC	CASREKTGGDYGYTF	TRBD1	15	-	TRBV6-5	TRBJ1-2
TGCAGTGCTACTAACTATAGGGGGTACAATGAGCAGTTCTTC	CSATNYRGYNEQFF	-	14	once	TRBV20-1	TRBJ2-1
TGTGCCAGCAGCGTAGGACTAGCGGCTAGCACAGATACGCAGTATTTT	CASSVGLAASTDTQYF	TRBD2	16	few	TRBV9	TRBJ2-3
TGTGCCAGCAGTTACAATCCGGGGGCGGATGAGCAGTTCTTC	CASSYNPGADEQFF	-	14	few	TRBV6-6	TRBJ2-1
TGTGCCAGCAGCTTGGTAGGACAGCCCACTGAGACCCAGTACTTC	CASSLVGQPTETQYF	-	15	-	TRBV5-6	TRBJ2-5
TGCGCCAGCAGCCCACAAGGCGGGACAGAAGAGACCCAGTACTTC	CASSPQGGTEETQYF	-	15	many	TRBV5-1	TRBJ2-5
TGCGCCAGCAGCCAAGATCGAGCGGCCGGGAGCTATGGCTACACCTTC	CASSQDRAAGSYGYTF	-	16	many	TRBV4-3	TRBJ1-2
TGCGCCAGCAGCTTGCGAGTCGTGGATACGCAGTATTTT	CASSLRVVDTQYF	-	13	many	TRBV5-1	TRBJ2-3
TGTGCCACCAGAAATACAGGGCGACAAGAGACCCAGTACTTC	CATRNTGRQETQYF	-	14	few	TRBV15	TRBJ2-5
TGTGCCAGCAGCGTAGCGGCGCGGGGGGGCCACACAGATACGCAGTATTTT	CASSVAARGGHTDTQYF	TRBD2	17	once	TRBV9	TRBJ2-3
TGTGCCAGCAGCTTCCCTCAGGGCCTCTCCTACGAGCAGTACTTC	CASSFPQGLSYEQYF	-	15	-	TRBV7-8	TRBJ2-7
TGTGCTAGTGGTTCGGACAGGGGCGGAGATCAGCCCCAGCATTTT	CASGSDRGGDQPQHF	TRBD1	15	-	TRBV12-5	TRBJ1-5
TGCAGCGTTGATAACGGGGGGGTCCCTGAGCAGTTCTTC	CSVDNGGVPEQFF	TRBD2	13	-	TRBV29-1	TRBJ2-1
TGCGCCAGCCCCGTCTGTGGGTCTAGGACAGACCGAGCCAAAAACATTCAGTACTTC	CASPVCGSRTDRAKNIQYF	-	19	-	TRBV5-1	TRBJ2-4
TGTGCCAGCAGTTTTGACAGCCACACAGATACGCAGTATTTT	CASSFDSHTDTQYF	-	14	-	TRBV12-3/TRBV12-4	TRBJ2-3
TGTGCCAGCAGCCAAGAAAAATTATCGCGGGAAGCTTTCTTT	CASSQEKLSREAFF	-	14	few	TRBV3-1	TRBJ1-1
TGTGCCAGCAGCTTACTTGGGGCAGCTGAAGCTTTCTTT	CASSLLGAAEAFF	-	13	many	TRBV13	TRBJ1-1
TGTGCCAGCAGCCAAAGGAACTTTAGGTTCTATGGCTACACCTTC	CASSQRNFRFYGYTF	-	15	-	TRBV3-1	TRBJ1-2
TGCAGTGCTCCCGGTAGGGGCAGAGGTATAGAGACCCAGTACTTC	CSAPGRGRGIETQYF	-	15	-	TRBV20-1	TRBJ2-5
TGTGCCTGGAGTGTTGGGGGGATTAGTGGCTACACCTTC	CAWSVGGISGYTF	-	13	-	TRBV30	TRBJ1-2
TGTGCCAGCAGCCAACTGTACGAGCAGTACTTC	CASSQLYEQYF	-	11	-	TRBV3-1	TRBJ2-7
TGTGCCAGCAGCCAAACTGACAGGGGAAGACAGCCCCAGCATTTT	CASSQTDRGRQPQHF	TRBD1	15	-	TRBV4-2	TRBJ1-5
TGCGCCAGCAGCCAAGTTGGGGGGCTAATCCACGAGCAGTACTTC	CASSQVGGLIHEQYF	-	15	-	TRBV4-1	TRBJ2-7
TGCAGCGTTGGCAGGAGCTCCTACAATGAGCAGTTCTTC	CSVGRSSYNEQFF	-	13	few	TRBV29-1	TRBJ2-1
TGTGCCAGCAGCTCGGCCGAAAAAGTCTATGGCTACACCTTC	CASSSAEKVYGYTF	-	14	-	TRBV7-2	TRBJ1-2
TGCGCCAGCAGCTTGGGGCTAGCGCGTCAAGAGACCCAGTACTTC	CASSLGLARQETQYF	-	15	-	TRBV5-1	TRBJ2-5
TGCGCCAGCAGCCAAGACACCCCGGGACTAGTATCTATTCAGTACTTC	CASSQDTPGLVSIQYF	TRBD2	16	-	TRBV4-3	TRBJ2-4
TGTGCCACCAGCAGAGGGGACGGAGACACCGGGGAGCTGTTTTTT	CATSRGDGDTGELFF	-	15	few	TRBV15	TRBJ2-2
TGTGCCAGCAGTGAAAGACGCCTGCCGCAGCATTTT	CASSERRLPQHF	-	12	-	TRBV6-1	TRBJ1-5
TGCAGTGCTAGAGACATGAGAGCGGGGTTGGCCTACAATGAGCAGTTCTTC	CSARDMRAGLAYNEQFF	TRBD2	17	-	TRBV20-1	TRBJ2-1
TGTGCCAGCAGCCTTGCGCAGACCTACAATGAGCAGTTCTTC	CASSLAQTYNEQFF	-	14	few	TRBV12-3/TRBV12-4	TRBJ2-1